The 22 T cell receptor beta chains listed next were all sequenced from one sample in a study of cytomegalovirus exposure and HLA in healthy donors (dated by TCRdb to 2016 to 2017). Library construction relied on the immunoSEQ multiplex PCR assay. For the multiplex PCR, a mixture combining 60 forward primers for TCR Vbeta segments and 13 reverse primers for TCR Jbeta segments was used. Drawn from immuneACCESS, this table holds only the in-frame rearrangements with V and J called that TCRdb kept. Clones are partly lost; checked studies trace under half to an unresolved V gene and leave the rest unexplained. The sample table contains around 100,000 clones; only one count was recorded for over 60% of them. Clones ranked in the top ten supply approximately 3.1% of the sample. Sample: PBMCs. The origin of the receptors is a woman under 30 in good health and CMV-seropositive.

This sequence joins TRBV4-1 and TRBJ2-5; D is unclear. Gene TRBJ2-7 matches the end of the DNA better, so the J call may be wrong. This CDR3 has 15 residues. Germline CDR1 reads MGHRA; CDR2 reads YSYEKL. CDR3 DNA sequence: TGCGCCAGCAGCCAAGATGCGCTCAGGCCCTACGAGCAGTACTTC. This gives the protein CASSQDALRPYEQYF.

The chain uses TRBV5-1 and TRBJ1-5, with a possible D match to TRBD1 (5 bases). V lost 1 base and J lost 3, with 11 bases in between. The CDR3 runs to 15 residues. Germline CDR1 reads SGHRS; CDR2 reads YFSETQ. In DNA form, the CDR3 reads TGCGCCAGCAGCTTGTCCGGGGGGAACAATCAGCCCCAGCATTTT. Protein sequence: CASSLSGGNNQPQHF.

The J gene is TRBJ1-5, the V gene TRBV2, with D uncertain. The CDR3 length is 16 residues. Looked up from germline, CDR1 is SNHLY and CDR2 is FYNNEI. Trimming left V 4 bases short and J 0 bases short, with 13 bases between. CDR3 loop: CASSVWQVHSNQPQHF. CDR3 bases: TGTGCCAGCAGTGTTTGGCAGGTTCATAGCAATCAGCCCCAGCATTTT.

The rearrangement joins TRBV7-9 to TRBJ1-2; TRBD1 agrees at 12 bases. CDR3 length: 16 amino acids. Germline V gives CDR1 SEHNR, CDR2 FQNEAQ (reference sequence). V shed 5 bases and J 8 bases; nucleotides not matched to a gene: 12. As DNA, the CDR3 is TGTGCCAGCAGCCCCCCGCCGGGACAGGGGGCGCGAGGCTACACCTTC. It translates to CASSPPPGQGARGYTF.

The sample holds one count of this clone. V gene TRBV5-1 combines with J gene TRBJ2-5; 9 bases align to TRBD1. J was trimmed by 4 bases and V by 2 bases; bases with no gene match: 3. The CDR3 totals 14 residues. Germline CDR1 SGHRS, CDR2 YFSETQ. The CDR3 loop is CASSLAGQGETQYF. For the CDR3, the DNA is TGCGCCAGCAGCTTAGCGGGACAGGGAGAGACCCAGTACTTC.

This rearrangement joins TRBV2 to TRBJ2-1, with TRBD2 matching over 7 bases. Unmatched junction bases numbered 14, after V lost 3 bases and J lost 0 bases. This CDR3 has 19 amino acids. The germline V gene encodes CDR1 SNHLY and CDR2 FYNNEI. CDR3 DNA sequence: TGTGCCAGCAGTGAGTCGTGGCAAGGACTAGGCAGCTCCTACAATGAGCAGTTCTTC. Its protein product is CASSESWQGLGSSYNEQFF.

This clone was recorded only once. One end of the junction is discordant with germline, which a read error may explain. The J gene is TRBJ2-1, the V gene TRBV4-1; D uncertain. This CDR3 spans 16 amino acids. CDR1 MGHRA and CDR2 YSYEKL come from the germline V gene. CDR3 loop: CASSSPTESSYDEQFF. The CDR3 region has the DNA TGCGCCAGCAGCAGCCCTACGGAGAGCTCCTACGATGAGCAGTTCTTC.

The sample holds a few counts of this clone. The V and J genes are TRBV7-3 and TRBJ1-1; TRBD1 is a possible D gene (5 bases). The CDR3 covers 13 residues. Trimming left V 5 bases short and J 7 bases short, with 14 bases between. Per germline, CDR1 SGHTA and CDR2 FQGTGA. The CDR3 region has the DNA TGTGCCAGCAGCCCTAGACAGAATGGTGAAGCTTTCTTT. Translated, it gives CASSPRQNGEAFF.

The chain carries TRBV6-1 and TRBJ2-2; TRBD1 might be the D (6 bases). V was trimmed by 6 bases and J by 2 bases, leaving 13 bases between them. Germline values: CDR1 MNHNS, CDR2 SASEGT. The CDR3 spans 15 residues. The CDR3 is CASRGLRGNTGELFF. In DNA form, the CDR3 reads TGTGCCAGCAGGGGCCTCAGGGGAAACACCGGGGAGCTGTTTTTT.

Worth noting for this clone: The germline gene is not matched at one end of the junction; a read error may be the cause. The chain has TRBV7-7 and TRBJ1-2; TRBD1 agrees at 7 bases. The CDR3 runs 16 residues. The germline V gene encodes CDR1 SSHAT and CDR2 FNYEAQ (reference sequence). The CDR3, as DNA: TGTGCTAGCAGCTTAGTACGCAGGGGGACCCACTATGGCTACACCTTC. The encoded protein is CASSLVRRGTHYGYTF.

This clone appeared once. The chain couples TRBV4-1 to TRBJ1-1; TRBD1 might be the D (6 bases). This CDR3 region has 19 residues. Germline V gene data show CDR1 as MGHRA and CDR2 as YSYEKL. V gave up 0 bases and J gave up 2 bases, with 22 bases separating them. The CDR3 spells CASSQDGLGARWGNTEAFF. The CDR3 nucleotides are TGCGCCAGCAGCCAAGATGGTTTGGGGGCGAGGTGGGGAAACACTGAAGCTTTCTTT.

This chain connects TRBV30 to TRBJ2-7; 8 bases match TRBD1. V lost 3 bases to trimming and J lost 0 bases; unmatched junction nucleotides: 7. The germline V gene encodes CDR1 GTSNPN and CDR2 SVGIG (reference sequence). The CDR3 extends over 15 amino acids. The CDR3 loop is CAWSTGGKGSYEQYF. Here the CDR3 DNA reads TGTGCCTGGAGCACAGGGGGTAAAGGCTCCTACGAGCAGTACTTC.

A single count supports this clone. This chain joins TRBV9 and TRBJ1-1; 11 nucleotides match TRBD1. V was pared by 0 bases and J by 5 bases, with 9 bases of the junction left unmatched. The CDR3 covers 17 residues. The V gene's germline CDR1 is SGDLS and CDR2 YYNGEE. The chain's CDR3 is CASSVGGTGGMGTEAFF. CDR3 DNA: TGTGCCAGCAGCGTAGGGGGGACAGGGGGGATGGGGACTGAAGCTTTCTTT.

This clone has only a few counts. CDR3 sequence (DNA): TGTGCCAGCAGGGGAGGCTATGGCTACACCTTC. Its protein is CASRGGYGYTF. This chain uses TRBV28 with TRBJ1-2; D ambiguous. Germline V lookup: CDR1 MDHEN, CDR2 SYDVKM. CDR3 length: 11 amino acids. The germline V and J ends were trimmed by 6 bases and 4 bases, with 6 bases remaining between them.

The gene calls are TRBV5-1 and TRBJ2-3, with D perhaps matching TRBD2 (5 bases). Per germline, CDR1 SGHRS and CDR2 YFSETQ. V was shortened by 0 bases and J by 4 bases, with 9 bases between the two germline ends. The CDR3 sequence is 14 residues long. The CDR3 sequence is CASSLEGGPDTQYF. CDR3 nucleotide sequence: TGCGCCAGCAGCTTGGAGGGCGGGCCAGATACGCAGTATTTT.

The genes are TRBV7-6 and TRBJ2-1; 11 bases are a match to TRBD2. CDR1 SGHVS and CDR2 FNYEAQ come from the germline V gene. This CDR3 has 15 residues. Trimming cost V 5 bases and J 7 bases; bases outside gene matches: 7. CDR3 nucleotides: TGTGCCAGCAGCCCCACTAGCGGGAGAGGGAATGAGCAGTTCTTC. Amino acid sequence: CASSPTSGRGNEQFF.

This clone occurred a few times. The genes are TRBV18 and TRBJ1-6, with 9 bases lining up with TRBD1. CDR1 is KGHSH, CDR2 LQKENI, per germline. The CDR3 runs 15 residues. Trimming took 3 bases from V and 10 from J; bases not matched to a gene: 7. The CDR3 nucleotides are TGTGCCAGCTCACCTTCGACAGGGGGAAGCTCACCCCTCCACTTT. Translation gives CASSPSTGGSSPLHF.

This chain connects TRBV7-9 to TRBJ2-7, with 8 positions matching TRBD2. The V and J ends lost 5 bases and 0 bases, in that order; junction bases with no gene match: 3. This CDR3 comprises 14 residues. Looked up from germline, CDR1 is SEHNR and CDR2 is FQNEAQ (reference sequence). The CDR3 is CASSTSGISYEQYF. The CDR3 bases are TGTGCCAGCAGCACTAGCGGAATCTCCTACGAGCAGTACTTC.

The chain links TRBV7-9 to TRBJ1-3; 7 bases are shared with TRBD1. The length of the CDR3 is 15 residues. Germline assignment: CDR1 SEHNR and CDR2 FQNEAQ (reference sequence). Trimming removed 5 bases from V and 4 bases from J; junction bases left unmatched: 8. CDR3: CASSRAGGGGNTIYF. The CDR3, as DNA: TGTGCCAGCAGCCGAGCAGGGGGTGGAGGAAACACCATATATTTT.

This clone has a handful of counts. This sequence joins TRBV19 and TRBJ1-1; 7 bases are shared with TRBD1. The CDR3 sequence is 16 residues long. V dropped 6 bases and J dropped 5; count of bases not matched to a gene: 15. Per germline, CDR1 LNHDA and CDR2 SQIVND (reference sequence). The CDR3 is CASSPLGRGETTEAFF. CDR3 nucleotide sequence: TGTGCCAGTAGCCCCCTAGGCAGGGGGGAGACAACTGAAGCTTTCTTT. Full variable domain (rest looked up from reference TRBV19 and TRBJ1-1): DGGITQSPKYLFRKEGQNVTLSCEQNLNHDAMYWYRQDPGQGLRLIYYSQIVNDFQKGDIAEGYSVSREKKESFPLTVTSAQKNPTAFYLCASSPLGRGETTEAFFGQGTRLTVV.

J is TRBJ2-2 and V is TRBV7-3; D might be TRBD1 (6 bases). V dropped 4 bases and J dropped 8 bases, with 11 bases sitting between them. The CDR3 contains 13 residues. Germline V lookup: CDR1 SGHTA, CDR2 FQGTGA. CDR3 sequence: CASSYRETGELFF. The CDR3 bases are TGTGCCAGCAGCTACAGGGAAACGGGGGAGCTGTTTTTT.

The CDR3: CASSLARPGNYGYTF. CDR3 DNA: TGCGCCAGCAGCTTGGCCCGCCCAGGGAACTATGGCTACACCTTC. The chain employs TRBV5-1 and TRBJ1-2; a weak D match, TRBD1 (5 bases). This CDR3 contains 15 residues. Per germline, CDR1 SGHRS and CDR2 YFSETQ. V was cut by 0 bases and J by 2 bases, with 11 bases left in between.